Sequencing of this TCR beta chain was carried out in a study of T cells in Graves' hyperthyroidism and ophthalmopathy. Study-wide context: Specimen type is peripheral blood, collected at initial diagnosis prior to any treatment.

Broader study findings: In blood, most of the thyroid clonotypes expanded above 0.001 were also present.

This clonotype was seen more than once but under ten times. The antigen remains undetermined. Amplification of TCR beta CDR3 regions was performed using RNA transcripts as template. When the TCR CDR3 underwent first-round RT-PCR, the HTBI primer set was used. TCRdb reprocessed the multiplex PCR reads via MiXCR and lists one record per CDR3 protein. The data hold 500,000 to 650,000 distinct CDR3 sequences, with roughly a sixth observed a single time. The receptor's source is a woman younger than 30 with Graves' ophthalmopathy. The source material was blood.

In DNA form, the CDR3 reads TGTGCCAGCAGCCCCTCCCCGGCCGCTGCGGGGCAGCCCCAGCATTTT. This translates into CASSPSPAAAGQPQHF. The J gene is TRBJ1-5, the V gene TRBV9; D not resolved. The ends were cut back, 4 bases at V and 7 bases at J, with 21 bases in the middle. The CDR3 runs to 16 residues. Germline V gene sequence: CDR1 SGDLS, CDR2 YYNGEE. Full variable domain (missing parts from reference TRBV9 and TRBJ1-5): DSGVTQTPKHLITATGQRVTLRCSPRSGDLSVYWYQQSLDQGLQFLIQYYNGEERAKGNILERFSAQQFPDLHSELNLSSLELGDSALYFCASSPSPAAAGQPQHFGDGTRLSIL.